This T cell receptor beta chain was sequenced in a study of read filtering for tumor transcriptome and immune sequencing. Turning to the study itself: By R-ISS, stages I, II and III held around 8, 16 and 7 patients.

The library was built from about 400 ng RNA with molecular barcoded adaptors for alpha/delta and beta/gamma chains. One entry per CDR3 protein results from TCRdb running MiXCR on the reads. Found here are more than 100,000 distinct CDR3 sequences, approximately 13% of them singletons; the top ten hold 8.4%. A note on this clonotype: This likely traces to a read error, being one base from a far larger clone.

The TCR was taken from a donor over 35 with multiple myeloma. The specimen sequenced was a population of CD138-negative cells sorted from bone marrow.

CDR3 region: CASSGSYEQCF. CDR3 DNA: TGTGCCAGCAGCGGGAGCTACGAGCAGTGCTTC. The chain uses TRBV25-1 and TRBJ2-7, with a weak D call TRBD2 (6 bases). Germline CDR1 is MGHDK and CDR2 is SYGVNS. The CDR3 is 11 amino acids.